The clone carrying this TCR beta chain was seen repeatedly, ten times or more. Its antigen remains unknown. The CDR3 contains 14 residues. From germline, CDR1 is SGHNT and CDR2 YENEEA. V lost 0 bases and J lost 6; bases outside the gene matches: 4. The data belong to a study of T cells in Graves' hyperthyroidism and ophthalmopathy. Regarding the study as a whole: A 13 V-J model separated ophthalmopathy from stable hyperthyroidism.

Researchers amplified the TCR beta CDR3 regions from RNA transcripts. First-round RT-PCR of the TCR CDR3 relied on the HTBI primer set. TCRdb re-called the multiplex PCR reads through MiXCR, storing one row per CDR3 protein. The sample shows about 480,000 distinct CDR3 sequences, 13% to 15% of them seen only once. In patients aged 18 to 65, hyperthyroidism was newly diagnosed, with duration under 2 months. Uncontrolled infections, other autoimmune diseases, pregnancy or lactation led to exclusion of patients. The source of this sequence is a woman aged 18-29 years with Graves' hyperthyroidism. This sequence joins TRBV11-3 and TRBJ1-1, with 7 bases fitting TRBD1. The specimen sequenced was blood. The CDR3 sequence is CASSLDFRGAEAFF. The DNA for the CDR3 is TGTGCCAGCAGCTTAGATTTCAGGGGGGCTGAAGCTTTCTTT.